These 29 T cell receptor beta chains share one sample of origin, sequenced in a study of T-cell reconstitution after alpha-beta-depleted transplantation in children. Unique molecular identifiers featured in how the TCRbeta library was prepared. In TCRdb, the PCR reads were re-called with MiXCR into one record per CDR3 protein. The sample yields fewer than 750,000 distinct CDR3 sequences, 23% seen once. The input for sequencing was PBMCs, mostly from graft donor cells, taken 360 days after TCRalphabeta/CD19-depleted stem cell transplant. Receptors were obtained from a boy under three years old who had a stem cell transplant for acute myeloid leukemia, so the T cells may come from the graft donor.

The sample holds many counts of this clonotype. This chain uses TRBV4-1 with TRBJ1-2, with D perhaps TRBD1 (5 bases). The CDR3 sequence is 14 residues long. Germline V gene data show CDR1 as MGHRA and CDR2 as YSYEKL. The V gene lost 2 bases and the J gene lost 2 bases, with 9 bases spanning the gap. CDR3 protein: CASSQQGLNYGYTF. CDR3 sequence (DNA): TGCGCCAGCAGCCAACAGGGTTTGAACTATGGCTACACCTTC.

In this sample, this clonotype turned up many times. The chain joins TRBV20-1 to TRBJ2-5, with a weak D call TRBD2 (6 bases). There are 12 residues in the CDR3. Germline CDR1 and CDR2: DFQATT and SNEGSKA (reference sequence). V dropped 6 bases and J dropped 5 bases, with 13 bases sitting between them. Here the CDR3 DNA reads TGCAGTGCCCCTGGAGGGGTTGAGACCCAGTACTTC. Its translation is CSAPGGVETQYF.

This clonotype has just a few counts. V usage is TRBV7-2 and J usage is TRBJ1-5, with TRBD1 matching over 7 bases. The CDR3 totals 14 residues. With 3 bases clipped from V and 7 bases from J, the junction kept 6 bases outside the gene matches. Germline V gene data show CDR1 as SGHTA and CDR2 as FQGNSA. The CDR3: CASSFSGGRQPQHF. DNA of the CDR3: TGTGCCAGCAGCTTTTCAGGGGGGAGGCAGCCCCAGCATTTT.

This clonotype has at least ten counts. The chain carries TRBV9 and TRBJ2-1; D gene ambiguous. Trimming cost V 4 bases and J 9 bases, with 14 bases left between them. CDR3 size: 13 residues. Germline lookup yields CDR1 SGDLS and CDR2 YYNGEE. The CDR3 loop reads CASSPRSYGEQFF. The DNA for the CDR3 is TGTGCCAGCAGCCCACGGAGTTACGGTGAGCAGTTCTTC.

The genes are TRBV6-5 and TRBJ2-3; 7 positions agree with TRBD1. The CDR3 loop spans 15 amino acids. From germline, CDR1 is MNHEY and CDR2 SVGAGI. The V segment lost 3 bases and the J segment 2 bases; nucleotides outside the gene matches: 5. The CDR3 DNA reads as TGTGCCAGCAGTTATCGGGACAGCTACACAGATACGCAGTATTTT. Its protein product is CASSYRDSYTDTQYF.

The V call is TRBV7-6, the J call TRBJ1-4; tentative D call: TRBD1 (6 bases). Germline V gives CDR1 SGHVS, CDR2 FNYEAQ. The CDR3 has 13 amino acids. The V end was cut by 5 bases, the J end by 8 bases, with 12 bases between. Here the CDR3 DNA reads TGTGCCAGCAGCCCGACGAGGGGGGAAAAACTGTTTTTT. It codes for CASSPTRGEKLFF.

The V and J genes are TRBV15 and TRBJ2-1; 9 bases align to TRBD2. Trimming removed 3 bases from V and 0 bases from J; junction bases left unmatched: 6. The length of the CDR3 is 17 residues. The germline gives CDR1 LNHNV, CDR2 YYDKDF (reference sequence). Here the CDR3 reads CATSSKIAGASYNEQFF. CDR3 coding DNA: TGTGCCACCAGCAGTAAAATAGCGGGGGCCTCCTACAATGAGCAGTTCTTC.

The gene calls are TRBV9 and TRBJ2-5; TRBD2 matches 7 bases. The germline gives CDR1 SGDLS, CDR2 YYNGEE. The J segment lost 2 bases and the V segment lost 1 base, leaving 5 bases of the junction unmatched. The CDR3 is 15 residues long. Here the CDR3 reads CASSVTWGGQETQYF. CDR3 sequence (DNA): TGTGCCAGCAGCGTAACGTGGGGAGGGCAAGAGACCCAGTACTTC.

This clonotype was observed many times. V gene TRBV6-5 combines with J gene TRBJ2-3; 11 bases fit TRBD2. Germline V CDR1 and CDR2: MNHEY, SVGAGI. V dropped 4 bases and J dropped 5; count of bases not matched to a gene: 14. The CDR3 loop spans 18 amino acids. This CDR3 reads CASSSQTSGAVLEDTQYF. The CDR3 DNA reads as TGTGCCAGCAGTTCCCAGACTAGCGGGGCGGTACTTGAAGATACGCAGTATTTT.

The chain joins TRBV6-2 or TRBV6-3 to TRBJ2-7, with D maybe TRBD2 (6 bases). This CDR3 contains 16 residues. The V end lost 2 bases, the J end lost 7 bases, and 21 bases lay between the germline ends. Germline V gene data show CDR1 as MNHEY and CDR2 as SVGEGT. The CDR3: CASSYGMGTGGTEQYF. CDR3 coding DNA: TGTGCCAGCAGTTACGGGATGGGGACTGGGGGTACGGAGCAGTACTTC.

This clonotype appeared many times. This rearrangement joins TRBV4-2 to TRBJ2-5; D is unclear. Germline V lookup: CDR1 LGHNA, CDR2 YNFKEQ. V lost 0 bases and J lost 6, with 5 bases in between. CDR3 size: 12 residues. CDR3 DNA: TGTGCCAGCAGCCAAGATAGTCAGACCCAGTACTTC. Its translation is CASSQDSQTQYF.

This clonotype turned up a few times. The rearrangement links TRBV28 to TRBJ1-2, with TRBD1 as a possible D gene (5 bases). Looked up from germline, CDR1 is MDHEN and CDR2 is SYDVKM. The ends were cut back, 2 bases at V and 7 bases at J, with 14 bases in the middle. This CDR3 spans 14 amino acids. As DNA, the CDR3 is TGTGCCAGCAGTTTAACCGACAGATGGGGTGGCTACACCTTC. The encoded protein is CASSLTDRWGGYTF.

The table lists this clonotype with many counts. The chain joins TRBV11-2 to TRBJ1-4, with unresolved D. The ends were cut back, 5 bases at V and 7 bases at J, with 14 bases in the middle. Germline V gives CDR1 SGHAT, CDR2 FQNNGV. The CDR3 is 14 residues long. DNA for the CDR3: TGTGCCAGCAGCCTTCAACCGGGCCGTGAAAAACTGTTTTTT. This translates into CASSLQPGREKLFF. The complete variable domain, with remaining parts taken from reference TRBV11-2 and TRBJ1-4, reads EAGVAQSPRYKIIEKRQSVAFWCNPISGHATLYWYQQILGQGPKLLIQFQNNGVVDDSQLPKDRFSAERLKGVDSTLKIQPAKLEDSAVYLCASSLQPGREKLFFGSGTQLSVL.

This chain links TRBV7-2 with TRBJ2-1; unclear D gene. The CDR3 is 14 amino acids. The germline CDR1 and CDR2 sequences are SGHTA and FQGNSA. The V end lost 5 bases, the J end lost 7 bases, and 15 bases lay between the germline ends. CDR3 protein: CASSPELWANEQFF. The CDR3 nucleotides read TGTGCCAGCAGCCCCGAGTTATGGGCGAATGAGCAGTTCTTC.

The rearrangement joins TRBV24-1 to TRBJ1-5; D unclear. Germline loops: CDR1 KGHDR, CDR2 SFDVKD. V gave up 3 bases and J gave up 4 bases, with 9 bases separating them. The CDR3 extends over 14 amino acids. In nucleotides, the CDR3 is TGTGCCACCAGTGATACGACTGGGAATCAGCCCCAGCATTTT. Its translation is CATSDTTGNQPQHF.

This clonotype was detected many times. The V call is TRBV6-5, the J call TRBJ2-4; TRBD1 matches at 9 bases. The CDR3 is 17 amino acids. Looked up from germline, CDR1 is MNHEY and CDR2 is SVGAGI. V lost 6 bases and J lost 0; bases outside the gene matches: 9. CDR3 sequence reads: CASRYVRTGEAKNIQYF. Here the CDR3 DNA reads TGTGCCAGCAGATACGTCCGGACAGGGGAAGCCAAAAACATTCAGTACTTC.

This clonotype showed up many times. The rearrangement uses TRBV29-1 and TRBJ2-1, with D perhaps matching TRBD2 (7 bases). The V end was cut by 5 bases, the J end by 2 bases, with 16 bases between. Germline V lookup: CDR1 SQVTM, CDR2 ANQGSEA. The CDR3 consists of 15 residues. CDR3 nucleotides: TGCAGCGTTCAAGCTCGGGGGGCCCCCTACAATGAGCAGTTCTTC. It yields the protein CSVQARGAPYNEQFF.

The CDR3: CSASSQVGRNTEAFF. The CDR3 DNA reads as TGCAGTGCTAGCTCTCAGGTGGGGAGAAACACTGAAGCTTTCTTT. This chain joins TRBV20-1 and TRBJ1-1; D ambiguous. Germline loops: CDR1 DFQATT, CDR2 SNEGSKA (reference sequence). This CDR3 is built from 15 residues. The V end lost 3 bases, the J end lost 2 bases, and 16 bases lay between the germline ends.

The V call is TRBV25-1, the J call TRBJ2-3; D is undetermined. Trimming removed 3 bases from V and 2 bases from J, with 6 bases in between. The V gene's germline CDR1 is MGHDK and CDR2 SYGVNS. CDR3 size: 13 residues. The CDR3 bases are TGTGCCAGCAGTGATGAAGACACAGATACGCAGTATTTT. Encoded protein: CASSDEDTDTQYF.

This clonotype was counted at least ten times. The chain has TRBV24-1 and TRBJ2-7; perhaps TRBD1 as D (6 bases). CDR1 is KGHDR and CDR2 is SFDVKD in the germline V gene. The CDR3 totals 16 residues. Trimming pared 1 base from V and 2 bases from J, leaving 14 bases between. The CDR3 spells CATSDFRTALTYEQYV. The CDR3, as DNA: TGTGCCACCAGTGATTTCCGGACAGCCCTGACCTACGAGCAGTACGTC.

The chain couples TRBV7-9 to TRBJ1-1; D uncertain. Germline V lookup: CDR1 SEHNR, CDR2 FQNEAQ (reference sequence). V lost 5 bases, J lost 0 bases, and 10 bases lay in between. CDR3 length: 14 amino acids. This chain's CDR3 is CASSPTAVNTEAFF. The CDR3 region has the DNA TGTGCCAGCAGCCCCACGGCAGTGAACACTGAAGCTTTCTTT.

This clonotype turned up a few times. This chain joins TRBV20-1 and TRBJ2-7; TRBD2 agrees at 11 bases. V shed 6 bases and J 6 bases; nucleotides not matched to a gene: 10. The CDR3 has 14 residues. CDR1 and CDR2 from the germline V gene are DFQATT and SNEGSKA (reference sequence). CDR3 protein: CSASSSGGSGEQYV. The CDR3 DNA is TGCAGTGCGTCTTCTAGCGGGGGGTCTGGCGAGCAGTACGTC.

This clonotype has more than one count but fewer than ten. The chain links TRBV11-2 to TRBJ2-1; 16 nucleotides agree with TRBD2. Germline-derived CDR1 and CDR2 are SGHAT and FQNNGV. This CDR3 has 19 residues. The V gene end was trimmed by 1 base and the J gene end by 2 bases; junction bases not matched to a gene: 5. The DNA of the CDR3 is TGTGCCAGCAGCTTAGTAGGGACTAGCGGGGGGGCAACCTACAATGAGCAGTTCTTC. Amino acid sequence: CASSLVGTSGGATYNEQFF.

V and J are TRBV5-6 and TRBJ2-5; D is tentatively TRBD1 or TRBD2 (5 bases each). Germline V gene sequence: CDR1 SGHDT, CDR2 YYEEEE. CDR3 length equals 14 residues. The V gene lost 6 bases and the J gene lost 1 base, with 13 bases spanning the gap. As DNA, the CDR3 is TGTGCCAGCACCCGGGACCTCACCCAAGAGACCCAGTACTTC. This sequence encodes CASTRDLTQETQYF.

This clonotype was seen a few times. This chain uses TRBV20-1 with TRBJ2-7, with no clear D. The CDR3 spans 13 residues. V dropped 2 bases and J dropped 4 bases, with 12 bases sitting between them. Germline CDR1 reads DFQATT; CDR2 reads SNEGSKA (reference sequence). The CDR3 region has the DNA TGCAGTGCTAGACGATGGACCGTTTACGAGCAGTACGTC. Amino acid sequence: CSARRWTVYEQYV.

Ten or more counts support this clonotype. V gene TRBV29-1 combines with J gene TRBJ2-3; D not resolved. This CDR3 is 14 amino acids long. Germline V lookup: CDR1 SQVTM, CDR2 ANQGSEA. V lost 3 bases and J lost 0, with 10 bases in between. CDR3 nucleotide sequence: TGCAGCGTTGATACCGGACCAAGCACAGATACGCAGTATTTT. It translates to CSVDTGPSTDTQYF.

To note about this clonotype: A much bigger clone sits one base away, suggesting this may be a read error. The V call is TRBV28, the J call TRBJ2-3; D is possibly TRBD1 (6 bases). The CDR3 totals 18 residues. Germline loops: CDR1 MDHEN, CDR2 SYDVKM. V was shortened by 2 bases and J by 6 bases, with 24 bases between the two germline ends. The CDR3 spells CASSLPPYIGWTVDTQYF. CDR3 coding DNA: TGTGCCAGCAGTTTACCCCCCTATATCGGCTGGACAGTGGATACGCAGTATTTT.

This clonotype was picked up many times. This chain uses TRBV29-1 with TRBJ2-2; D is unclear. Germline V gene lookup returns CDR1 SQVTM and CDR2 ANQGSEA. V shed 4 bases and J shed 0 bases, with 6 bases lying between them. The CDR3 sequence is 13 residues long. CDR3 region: CSVAHANTGELFF. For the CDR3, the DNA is TGCAGCGTTGCGCATGCGAACACCGGGGAGCTGTTTTTT.

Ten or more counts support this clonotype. The CDR3 DNA reads as TGTGCCACCAGTGATTTCGGACTAGCGGGAAACAATGAGCAGTTCTTC. Translated, it gives CATSDFGLAGNNEQFF. The gene calls are TRBV24-1 and TRBJ2-1; 12 bases align to TRBD2. The junction had 2 bases not matched to a gene; V was cut back by 1 base and J by 5 bases. The CDR3 runs to 16 residues. Germline CDR1 reads KGHDR; CDR2 reads SFDVKD.